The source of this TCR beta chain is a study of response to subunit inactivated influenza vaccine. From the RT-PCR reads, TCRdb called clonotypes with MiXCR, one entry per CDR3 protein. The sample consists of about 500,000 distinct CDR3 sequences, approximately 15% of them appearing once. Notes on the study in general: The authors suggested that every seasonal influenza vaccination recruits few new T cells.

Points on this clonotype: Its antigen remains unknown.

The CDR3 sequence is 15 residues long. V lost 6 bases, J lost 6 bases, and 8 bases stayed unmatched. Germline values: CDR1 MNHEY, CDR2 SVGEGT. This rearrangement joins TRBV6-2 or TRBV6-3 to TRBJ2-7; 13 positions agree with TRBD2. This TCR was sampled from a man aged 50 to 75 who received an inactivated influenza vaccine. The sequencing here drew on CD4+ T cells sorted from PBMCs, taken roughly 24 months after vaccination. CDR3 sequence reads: CASRELAGGTREQYF. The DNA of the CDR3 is TGTGCCAGCAGGGAACTAGCGGGAGGGACTCGCGAGCAGTACTTC.